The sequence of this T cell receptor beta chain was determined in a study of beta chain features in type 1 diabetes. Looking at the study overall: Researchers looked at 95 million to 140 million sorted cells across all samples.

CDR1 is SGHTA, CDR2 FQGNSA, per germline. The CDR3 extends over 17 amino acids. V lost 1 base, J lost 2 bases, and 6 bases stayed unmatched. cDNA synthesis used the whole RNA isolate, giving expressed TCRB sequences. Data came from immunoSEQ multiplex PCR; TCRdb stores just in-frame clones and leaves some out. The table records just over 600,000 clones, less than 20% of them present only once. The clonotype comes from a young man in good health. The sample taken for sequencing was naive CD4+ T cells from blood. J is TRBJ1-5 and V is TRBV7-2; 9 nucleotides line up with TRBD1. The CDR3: CASSLVGQGMGNQPQHF. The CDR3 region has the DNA TGTGCCAGCAGCTTAGTAGGACAGGGGATGGGCAATCAGCCCCAGCATTTT.